This TCR beta chain was captured by sequencing in a study of T cell responses to AZD1222 COVID-19 vaccine. Regarding the study as a whole: Unmutated variant regions are reportedly targeted by nearly half of spike-specific TCRs. White British people made up most donors, females outnumbered males, and clonal diversity was possibly underestimated.

Assay: immunoSEQ multiplex PCR; the TCRdb copy retains only in-frame clones and omits some. The profile shows tens of thousands of clones, approximately 88% of them singletons. V gave up 6 bases and J gave up 5 bases, with 18 bases separating them. CDR1 and CDR2 from the germline V gene are SGHDT and YYEEEE. The CDR3 has 15 residues. This clone was observed a single time. The target antigen is unknown. The J gene is TRBJ1-5, the V gene TRBV5-6; D unresolved. The sequence was collected from an adult in good health. Sequencing used peripheral blood, obtained on day 0 of MenACWY control vaccination. The CDR3 here is CASNRNGPGDQPQHF. CDR3 in DNA: TGTGCCAGCAACCGTAACGGGCCGGGTGATCAGCCCCAGCATTTT.